The 10 T cell receptor beta chains below all came from one sample that was sequenced in a study of shared clonotypes between healthy human individuals. Using immunoSEQ multiplex PCR, the repertoire was profiled, and TCRdb retains in-frame clones only, with some absent. In the table there are around 2,000,000 clones, approximately 95% of which are singletons. The naive CD8 population came from CD45RO-negative cells selected for CCR7, without terminally differentiated effector memory CD45RA+ cells. The sequenced material came from naive CD8+ T cells sorted from blood. These TCRs come from a man between 18 and 29 years old in good health.

The chain has TRBV6-1 and TRBJ2-5, with D possibly matching TRBD2 (6 bases). V lost 9 bases and J lost 2, with 13 bases in between. The CDR3 contains 13 residues. Per the germline V gene, CDR1 is MNHNS and CDR2 is SASEGT. CDR3 nucleotides: TGTGCCAGTGGGACTCAGATTCAAGAGACCCAGTACTTC. Its protein is CASGTQIQETQYF.

J is TRBJ2-5 and V is TRBV28; D might be TRBD1 (6 bases). Germline assignment: CDR1 MDHEN and CDR2 SYDVKM. With 5 bases removed from V and 2 bases from J, the gap between germline ends came to 27 bases. This CDR3 is built from 19 residues. The CDR3: CASSPSEGRTDVYQETQYF. The DNA of the CDR3 is TGTGCCAGCAGTCCGAGTGAGGGTCGGACAGACGTATATCAAGAGACCCAGTACTTC.

This chain connects TRBV30 to TRBJ1-1, with D tentatively TRBD1 (5 bases). The germline CDR1 and CDR2 sequences are GTSNPN and SVGIG (reference sequence). The CDR3 totals 18 residues. The V gene lost 3 bases and the J gene lost 0 bases, with 23 bases spanning the gap. The CDR3 nucleotides are TGTGCCTGGAGCATCCCGGGGCGGACTCTTCCTATGAACACTGAAGCTTTCTTT. This gives the protein CAWSIPGRTLPMNTEAFF.

The chain couples TRBV4-1 to TRBJ2-7; 7 positions agree with TRBD2. This CDR3 is 15 amino acids long. V shed 1 base, J shed 2 bases, and the junction held 5 bases outside the gene matches. Germline V lookup: CDR1 MGHRA, CDR2 YSYEKL. This chain's CDR3 is CASSQGLTSPYEQYF. The CDR3 bases are TGCGCCAGCAGCCAAGGCTTGACTAGCCCCTACGAGCAGTACTTC.

With regard to this clone: The identical CDR3 is also encoded by other nucleotide sequences in the sample. This CDR3 reads CASGGGTEAFF. The DNA for the CDR3 is TGTGCCAGCGGCGGGGGCACTGAAGCTTTCTTT. The V and J genes are TRBV2 and TRBJ1-1, with D possibly being TRBD1 (5 bases). There are 11 residues in the CDR3. V dropped 8 bases and J dropped 4 bases, with 8 bases sitting between them. CDR1 is SNHLY and CDR2 is FYNNEI in the germline V gene.

The rearrangement links TRBV13 to TRBJ2-5, with TRBD2 identical over 7 bases. The J call may be faulty, since TRBJ2-7 better matches the DNA end. Germline CDR1 PRHDT, CDR2 FYEKMQ (reference sequence). The CDR3 runs to 14 residues. CDR3 protein: CASSLAGLSYEQYF. CDR3 in DNA: TGTGCCAGCAGCTTAGCGGGACTAAGCTACGAGCAGTACTTC.

This chain joins TRBV14 and TRBJ2-1, with D maybe TRBD1 (6 bases). This CDR3 contains 15 residues. Germline CDR1 SGHDN, CDR2 FVKESK. Trimming cost V 2 bases and J 4 bases, with 12 bases left between them. CDR3 in DNA: TGTGCCAGCAGCCAACGGGACAAGCTATACAATGAGCAGTTCTTC. This codes for CASSQRDKLYNEQFF.

This clone has only one observation. Other DNA sequences within the sample encode an identical CDR3. The chain joins TRBV5-1 to TRBJ1-1; TRBD1 aligns across 12 bases. This CDR3 has 15 residues. V lost 4 bases and J lost 3; bases outside the gene matches: 4. Germline V lookup: CDR1 SGHRS, CDR2 YFSETQ. Written as DNA, the CDR3 is TGCGCCAGCAGCCTCGGGACAGGGGGCTACACTGAAGCTTTCTTT. Translated: CASSLGTGGYTEAFF.

This chain links TRBV4-1 with TRBJ2-1; no reliable D call. V was shortened by 0 bases and J by 4 bases, with 7 bases between the two germline ends. CDR1 is MGHRA and CDR2 is YSYEKL in the germline V gene. There are 14 residues in the CDR3. CDR3 nucleotides: TGCGCCAGCAGCCAAGACATCAGATACAATGAGCAGTTCTTC. It specifies CASSQDIRYNEQFF.

The chain is built from TRBV10-1 and TRBJ2-5; 9 positions agree with TRBD2. The V gene's germline CDR1 is WNHNN and CDR2 SYGVQD (reference sequence). Trimming at V came to 11 bases and at J to 0 bases, leaving 13 bases not matched to a gene. CDR3 length: 16 amino acids. The CDR3 region is CAGSGTSRSYQETQYF. DNA for the CDR3: TGCGCCGGTTCCGGGACTAGCAGATCGTACCAAGAGACCCAGTACTTC.